These 30 T cell receptor beta chains originate from one sample sequenced in a study of cytomegalovirus exposure and HLA in healthy donors. Primers: 60 Vbeta forward and 13 Jbeta reverse. Sequenced by immunoSEQ multiplex PCR; TCRdb stores in-frame clones only, minus some. The sample lists around 98,000 clones; around 80% were seen once. Sequences were obtained from PBMCs. These receptors all come from a man aged 35-49 years in good health and CMV-seronegative.

The chain carries TRBV10-3 and TRBJ2-6; D uncertain. V was pared by 0 bases and J by 0 bases, with 6 bases between. Germline CDR1 reads ENHRY; CDR2 reads SYGVKD. The length of the CDR3 is 16 residues. CDR3 DNA sequence: TGTGCCATCAGTGAGTCCTACGGCTCTGGGGCCAACGTCCTGACTTTC. Residues: CAISESYGSGANVLTF.

The rearrangement uses TRBV19 and TRBJ1-1; D call uncertain. Deletions cut 1 base from V and 0 bases from J, with 6 bases between. The germline CDR1 and CDR2 sequences are LNHDA and SQIVND (reference sequence). This CDR3 is built from 14 residues. CDR3 bases: TGTGCCAGTAGTATAGGCGGGATGAACACTGAAGCTTTCTTT. This sequence encodes CASSIGGMNTEAFF.

The chain is built from TRBV18 and TRBJ1-2; 8 nucleotides match TRBD1. Trimming took 1 base from V and 2 from J; bases not matched to a gene: 9. This CDR3 has 17 residues. Germline V gives CDR1 KGHSH, CDR2 LQKENI. The CDR3 protein is CASSPLRWDRTNYGYTF. The CDR3 coding sequence is TGTGCCAGCTCACCACTGAGATGGGACAGGACGAACTATGGCTACACCTTC.

The chain has TRBV7-9 and TRBJ2-7; D uncertain. CDR1 and CDR2 (germline): SEHNR, FQNEAQ (reference sequence). The CDR3 contains 14 residues. Between the trimmed V and J ends, which lost 2 bases and 2 bases, there was a span of 10 bases. In DNA, the CDR3 is TGTGCCAGCAGCTTATTAGGCAGGCCCTACGAGCAGTACTTC. It specifies CASSLLGRPYEQYF.

The chain combines TRBV6-5 with TRBJ1-3; D unresolved. The germline CDR1 and CDR2 sequences are MNHEY and SVGAGI. This CDR3 spans 12 amino acids. Trimming cost V 6 bases and J 0 bases, with 3 bases left between them. The CDR3 coding sequence is TGTGCCAGCAGGAGCTCTGGAAACACCATATATTTT. It encodes CASRSSGNTIYF.

The chain recombines TRBV5-1 with TRBJ1-1; 10 bases are a match to TRBD1. Germline CDR1 SGHRS, CDR2 YFSETQ. The CDR3 extends over 15 amino acids. With V trimmed by 3 bases and J by 4 bases, 6 bases remained unmatched. CDR3 in amino acids: CASSSDRGWVTEAFF. As DNA, the CDR3 is TGCGCCAGCAGCTCGGACAGGGGGTGGGTCACTGAAGCTTTCTTT.

The chain carries TRBV4-1 and TRBJ2-7; D remains unclear. Trimming shortened V by 1 base and J by 0 bases, and 10 bases separated the two germline ends. The CDR3 sequence is 15 residues long. CDR1 is MGHRA and CDR2 is YSYEKL in the germline V gene. CDR3 sequence (DNA): TGCGCCAGCAGCCAAGTCGGTATCTTCTCCTACGAGCAGTACTTC. Translated, it gives CASSQVGIFSYEQYF.

The chain has TRBV6-5 and TRBJ1-6; 9 nucleotides line up with TRBD1. The germline gives CDR1 MNHEY, CDR2 SVGAGI. V was pared by 4 bases and J by 10 bases, with 8 bases of the junction left unmatched. The CDR3 totals 15 residues. The CDR3 here is CASSSMGQGWSPLHF. The CDR3 DNA follows: TGTGCCAGCAGTTCGATGGGACAGGGTTGGTCACCCCTCCACTTT.

The chain recombines TRBV7-9 with TRBJ1-4, with 7 bases matching TRBD1. V gave up 4 bases and J gave up 1 base; unmatched junction bases: 6. There are 16 residues in the CDR3. Looked up from germline, CDR1 is SEHNR and CDR2 is FQNEAQ (reference sequence). The CDR3 DNA reads TGTGCCAGCAGCTCGAGAGGGGGCCTAACTAATGAAAAACTGTTTTTT. This encodes CASSSRGGLTNEKLFF.

The V gene is TRBV7-2, the J gene TRBJ2-5; D unclear. V was pared by 1 base and J by 3 bases, with 9 bases between. The CDR3 has 14 amino acids. Germline V gene lookup returns CDR1 SGHTA and CDR2 FQGNSA. The CDR3 loop is CASSLGILKETQYF. The DNA of the CDR3 is TGTGCCAGCAGCTTAGGTATCTTAAAAGAGACCCAGTACTTC.

The chain combines TRBV19 with TRBJ2-1; weak D call: TRBD2 (6 bases). The CDR3 spans 13 residues. CDR1 is LNHDA and CDR2 is SQIVND in the germline V gene (reference sequence). V was trimmed by 5 bases and J by 8 bases, leaving 13 bases between them. CDR3 protein: CASSFLRGDEQFF. The CDR3 bases are TGTGCCAGTAGTTTCCTACGCGGGGATGAGCAGTTCTTC. Supplemented by reference TRBV19 and TRBJ2-1, the full variable domain reads DGGITQSPKYLFRKEGQNVTLSCEQNLNHDAMYWYRQDPGQGLRLIYYSQIVNDFQKGDIAEGYSVSREKKESFPLTVTSAQKNPTAFYLCASSFLRGDEQFFGPGTRLTVL.

This clone was seen once. The CDR3 region is CASSLGASGGGMYEQYF. The DNA for the CDR3 is TGTGCCAGCAGCTTAGGGGCTAGCGGGGGGGGCATGTACGAGCAGTACTTC. This rearrangement joins TRBV7-6 to TRBJ2-7; 12 bases agree with TRBD2. Looked up from germline, CDR1 is SGHVS and CDR2 is FNYEAQ. The V segment lost 1 base and the J segment 4 bases; nucleotides outside the gene matches: 8. The CDR3 is 17 amino acids.

The V call is TRBV5-4, the J call TRBJ1-6; maybe TRBD1 (5 bases). CDR3 length equals 13 residues. The germline V gene has CDR1 SGHNT and CDR2 YYREEE (reference sequence). Trimming pared 4 bases from V and 5 bases from J, leaving 7 bases between. CDR3: CASSEDNNSPLHF. The CDR3 DNA reads as TGTGCCAGCAGCGAGGACAATAATTCACCCCTCCACTTT.

The V and J genes are TRBV6-5 and TRBJ2-7; 11 nucleotides agree with TRBD1. The CDR3 has 14 amino acids. V lost 4 bases and J lost 5; bases outside the gene matches: 4. Germline CDR1 reads MNHEY; CDR2 reads SVGAGI. DNA for the CDR3: TGTGCCAGCAGTTTGGACAGGGGGCGTCACGAGCAGTACTTC. Its protein is CASSLDRGRHEQYF.

The V call is TRBV7-9, the J call TRBJ2-7; TRBD2 might be the D (5 bases). The CDR3 has 12 amino acids. V dropped 2 bases and J dropped 4 bases, with 6 bases sitting between them. Germline V gene data show CDR1 as SEHNR and CDR2 as FQNEAQ (reference sequence). Here the CDR3 reads CASSLSGYEQYF. CDR3 sequence (DNA): TGTGCCAGCAGCTTATCGGGGTACGAGCAGTACTTC.

The gene calls are TRBV9 and TRBJ2-1; D not resolved. Germline V gene data show CDR1 as SGDLS and CDR2 as YYNGEE. V was shortened by 4 bases and J by 4 bases, with 9 bases between the two germline ends. The CDR3 is made up of 13 amino acids. The CDR3 protein is CASSYPGYNEQFF. CDR3 DNA sequence: TGTGCCAGCAGCTACCCCGGGTACAATGAGCAGTTCTTC. Together with reference TRBV9 and TRBJ2-1, the CDR3 gives the full variable domain: DSGVTQTPKHLITATGQRVTLRCSPRSGDLSVYWYQQSLDQGLQFLIQYYNGEERAKGNILERFSAQQFPDLHSELNLSSLELGDSALYFCASSYPGYNEQFFGPGTRLTVL.

The chain uses TRBV11-1 and TRBJ2-6; 7 nucleotides align to TRBD2. In germline, CDR1 is SGHAT, CDR2 FQDESV (reference sequence). The CDR3 spans 17 residues. V lost 5 bases and J lost 3; bases outside the gene matches: 10. CDR3 sequence reads: CASSHGTTPVGANVLTF. The CDR3 DNA follows: TGTGCCAGCAGCCACGGGACTACACCAGTTGGGGCCAACGTCCTGACTTTC.

This clone was recorded once. The chain links TRBV2 to TRBJ2-2, with 7 nucleotides matching TRBD1. Germline CDR1 SNHLY, CDR2 FYNNEI. V shed 5 bases and J 6 bases; nucleotides not matched to a gene: 6. The length of the CDR3 is 14 residues. The CDR3 spells CASSLDRTAGELFF. CDR3 DNA: TGTGCCAGCAGTTTGGACAGGACAGCCGGGGAGCTGTTTTTT.

The chain employs TRBV18 and TRBJ1-1; a weak D match, TRBD1 (5 bases). This CDR3 contains 15 residues. Germline V gene data show CDR1 as KGHSH and CDR2 as LQKENI. Deletions cut 1 base from V and 4 bases from J, with 13 bases between. The CDR3 sequence is CASSPQVRDTTEAFF. The CDR3 coding sequence is TGTGCCAGCTCACCACAGGTCAGGGATACCACTGAAGCTTTCTTT.

V is TRBV27 and J is TRBJ1-1; no reliable D call. Germline CDR1 and CDR2: MNHEY and SMNVEV (reference sequence). The CDR3 runs to 12 residues. The DNA for the CDR3 is TGTCTGTTCCCGGGGAAGGACACTGAAGCTTTCTTT. Residues: CLFPGKDTEAFF.

This clone was recorded once. The V gene is TRBV28, the J gene TRBJ1-2; D is uncertain. The CDR3 covers 12 residues. Germline CDR1 and CDR2: MDHEN and SYDVKM. The V end lost 2 bases, the J end lost 7 bases, and 8 bases lay between the germline ends. The CDR3 region is CASSLGGLGYTF. The DNA of the CDR3 is TGTGCCAGCAGTTTAGGTGGCCTTGGCTACACCTTC.

CDR3 coding DNA: TGCGCCAGCAGCCAAGTCCCAATCGGGACAGGGGGGTACTATGGCTACACCTTC. Translated: CASSQVPIGTGGYYGYTF. The J gene is TRBJ1-2, the V gene TRBV4-3, with 11 positions matching TRBD1. The length of the CDR3 is 18 residues. CDR1 is LGHNA, CDR2 YSLEER, per germline. The V and J ends lost 1 base and 3 bases, in that order; junction bases with no gene match: 10.

J is TRBJ1-3 and V is TRBV6-5, with a possible D match to TRBD1 (6 bases). Deletions cut 2 bases from V and 4 bases from J, with 12 bases between. The CDR3 has 15 residues. CDR1 is MNHEY, CDR2 SVGAGI, per germline. The CDR3 region has the DNA TGTGCCAGCAGTTACGGGGGGGCGAGGGGAAACACCATATATTTT. Its translation: CASSYGGARGNTIYF.

The V call is TRBV30, the J call TRBJ2-2; D might be TRBD2 (7 bases). This CDR3 comprises 13 residues. Germline V gene data show CDR1 as GTSNPN and CDR2 as SVGIG (reference sequence). V lost 2 bases and J lost 8, with 12 bases in between. Here the CDR3 DNA reads TGTGCCTGGAGTTGGGGGGGCTCTGGGGAGCTGTTTTTT. Translated, it gives CAWSWGGSGELFF.

V is TRBV7-9 and J is TRBJ2-7, with 9 bases aligning to TRBD2. The CDR3 loop spans 17 amino acids. V gave up 1 base and J gave up 1 base; unmatched junction bases: 8. Looked up from germline, CDR1 is SEHNR and CDR2 is FQNEAQ (reference sequence). CDR3: CASSLGGEAGGSYEQYF. DNA for the CDR3: TGTGCCAGCAGCTTAGGGGGTGAAGCGGGGGGATCCTACGAGCAGTACTTC.

The chain links TRBV6-1 to TRBJ1-2; maybe TRBD1 (5 bases). Germline lookup yields CDR1 MNHNS and CDR2 SASEGT. This CDR3 has 15 amino acids. Trimming took off 3 bases at V and 7 bases at J, with 18 bases between the two ends. CDR3 nucleotide sequence: TGTGCCAGCAGTGAGGAGGCGGCTTTCGGGGGTGGCTACACCTTC. It encodes CASSEEAAFGGGYTF.

The rearrangement uses TRBV6-6 and TRBJ2-7, with D perhaps TRBD1 (5 bases). The germline CDR1 and CDR2 sequences are MNHNY and SVGAGI (reference sequence). This CDR3 region has 15 residues. V dropped 7 bases and J dropped 5 bases, with 21 bases sitting between them. The CDR3, as DNA: TGTGCCAGCAAAAACCGGGCCTCGAAAGGGGACGAGCAGTACTTC. Translating gives CASKNRASKGDEQYF.

This sequence joins TRBV7-8 and TRBJ2-5, with 10 bases lining up with TRBD2. The J call is in doubt because the DNA end fits TRBJ2-7 better. The CDR3 covers 13 residues. Germline V gene data show CDR1 as SGHVS and CDR2 as FQNEAQ. The CDR3, as DNA: TGTGCCAGCAGCTCTAGCGGGGGCTACGAGCAGTACTTC. This sequence encodes CASSSSGGYEQYF.

In this sample, this clone turned up a few times. This chain links TRBV5-1 with TRBJ2-1; 13 nucleotides align to TRBD2. Trimming took 4 bases from V and 4 from J; bases not matched to a gene: 5. The CDR3 runs 16 residues. Germline V CDR1 and CDR2: SGHRS, YFSETQ. DNA for the CDR3: TGCGCCAGCAGCCCGCAACTAGCGGGGGGGTACAATGAGCAGTTCTTC. It yields the protein CASSPQLAGGYNEQFF.

This clone was detected only a few times. The gene calls are TRBV5-1 and TRBJ1-2; D remains ambiguous. In germline, CDR1 is SGHRS, CDR2 YFSETQ. This CDR3 is 14 amino acids long. The V gene lost 7 bases and the J gene lost 8 bases, with 21 bases spanning the gap. In nucleotides, the CDR3 is TGCGCCAGCCATGAAAGCGGTGGGGTTATGGGCTACACCTTC. Translation: CASHESGGVMGYTF.